This T cell receptor beta chain stems from a study of CXCR3-negative and CXCR3-positive naive CD8 T cells. Points from the study as a whole: Relative to CXCR3-negative naive cells, CXCR3-positive naive cells had more hydrophobic TRB CDR3s.

In regard to this clonotype: Its specificity is unknown.

The study made its TRB cDNA libraries by 5' RACE, adding UMI labels. TCRdb reanalyzed the 5' RACE reads, giving one entry per CDR3 protein sequence and no DNA. This repertoire comprises approximately 140,000 distinct CDR3 sequences; its ten largest clones make up over 0.25%. The CDR3 is made up of 16 amino acids. CDR1 SEHNR and CDR2 FQNEAQ come from the germline V gene (reference sequence). Sequences were obtained from naive CXCR3+ CD8+ T cells from blood. Described subset: CD45RO-CCR7+CD27+CD95- naive CD8+ T cells expressing CXCR3 (TNR3+). The chain employs TRBV7-9 and TRBJ1-4. This TCR was sampled from a human donor in good health. Some clones in this sample may be carry-over from other donors' samples. CDR3 protein: CASSSFVSTTNEKLFF.